This entry lists 17 T cell receptor beta chains sequenced from one sample in a study of graft-versus-host responses after intestinal transplantation. Data came from immunoSEQ multiplex PCR; TCRdb stores just in-frame clones and leaves some out. In the table there are about 120,000 clones, roughly nine tenths of which are singletons. No antigen has been assigned to these receptors. Sample: unstimulated CD4+ T cells sorted from spleen or lymph node cells, taken before intestinal transplant. The receptors originated from a human donor who received an intestinal transplant.

The rearrangement links TRBV5-6 to TRBJ2-3, with TRBD2 matching over 9 bases. The CDR3 is 14 amino acids. J gave up 3 bases and V 4 bases, and 3 bases lay outside the gene matches. Germline V gene sequence: CDR1 SGHDT, CDR2 YYEEEE. Written as DNA, the CDR3 is TGTGCCAGCAGCGATAGCGGGAGAACAGATACGCAGTATTTT. It yields the protein CASSDSGRTDTQYF.

The gene calls are TRBV19 and TRBJ1-1; no firm D call. Germline CDR1 and CDR2: LNHDA and SQIVND (reference sequence). Trimming removed 5 bases at V and 6 bases at J, with 16 bases between. The length of the CDR3 is 14 residues. The CDR3 loop reads CASSQLRGGSEAFF. For the CDR3, the DNA is TGTGCCAGTAGTCAGTTACGGGGTGGTTCTGAAGCTTTCTTT. Based on the CDR3 plus reference TRBV19 and TRBJ1-1, the full variable domain is DGGITQSPKYLFRKEGQNVTLSCEQNLNHDAMYWYRQDPGQGLRLIYYSQIVNDFQKGDIAEGYSVSREKKESFPLTVTSAQKNPTAFYLCASSQLRGGSEAFFGQGTRLTVV.

This chain links TRBV6-5 with TRBJ2-7, with D possibly TRBD1 on 5 matching bases. V lost 7 bases and J lost 0, with 13 bases in between. Germline CDR1 MNHEY, CDR2 SVGAGI. The CDR3 has 14 residues. CDR3 nucleotides: TGTGCCAGCAAAAAAGACAGATCCTCCTACGAGCAGTACTTC. Translated: CASKKDRSSYEQYF.

This chain connects TRBV25-1 to TRBJ1-1; 7 bases agree with TRBD1. V dropped 3 bases and J dropped 0; count of bases not matched to a gene: 4. This CDR3 contains 15 residues. CDR1 and CDR2 from the germline V gene are MGHDK and SYGVNS. CDR3 DNA sequence: TGTGCCAGCAGTGAGTACAGGGGTCTGAACACTGAAGCTTTCTTT. It specifies CASSEYRGLNTEAFF.

The chain employs TRBV7-9 and TRBJ2-1, with 11 bases that match TRBD2. This CDR3 is built from 15 residues. Germline CDR1 SEHNR, CDR2 FQNEAQ (reference sequence). V trimming: 5 bases; J trimming: 6 bases; junction bases outside the gene matches: 6. CDR3 in DNA: TGTGCCAGCAGCCCTACTAGCGGGGGCTCCAATGAGCAGTTCTTC. It yields the protein CASSPTSGGSNEQFF.

The chain is built from TRBV28 and TRBJ1-4; 7 nucleotides match TRBD1. Germline V gives CDR1 MDHEN, CDR2 SYDVKM. The ends lost 6 bases at V and 0 bases at J; junction bases unmatched: 10. CDR3 length equals 17 residues. CDR3 amino acids: CASSSGQTFATNEKLFF. The CDR3 nucleotides read TGTGCCAGCAGCTCGGGACAGACCTTCGCAACTAATGAAAAACTGTTTTTT.

The chain carries TRBV30 and TRBJ2-7; 9 bases align to TRBD1. Germline V gene lookup returns CDR1 GTSNPN and CDR2 SVGIG (reference sequence). V was pared by 2 bases and J by 3 bases, with 5 bases of the junction left unmatched. The CDR3 loop spans 14 amino acids. CDR3 sequence reads: CAWSRGQGVYEQYF. CDR3 coding DNA: TGTGCCTGGAGTAGGGGACAGGGAGTCTACGAGCAGTACTTC.

The CDR3 nucleotides are TGTGCCAGCAGTCCCCGGGACACTAATAATTCACCCCTCCACTTT. Translation: CASSPRDTNNSPLHF. This chain uses TRBV6-1 with TRBJ1-6; D might be TRBD1 (6 bases). The CDR3 has 15 amino acids. Looked up from germline, CDR1 is MNHNS and CDR2 is SASEGT. Trimming cost V 5 bases and J 5 bases, with 13 bases left between them.

The CDR3 loop is CASSLGAFARWFF. DNA for the CDR3: TGTGCCAGCAGCTTGGGGGCGTTTGCGCGGTGGTTCTTC. The V and J genes are TRBV7-9 and TRBJ2-1; D is perhaps TRBD1 (6 bases). V lost 3 bases, J lost 15 bases, and 18 bases lay in between. Per germline, CDR1 SEHNR and CDR2 FQNEAQ (reference sequence). This CDR3 has 13 residues.

The J gene is TRBJ2-2, the V gene TRBV28, with unresolved D. Germline V gives CDR1 MDHEN, CDR2 SYDVKM. The CDR3 extends over 11 amino acids. Trimming stripped 9 bases from V and 4 bases from J, with 6 bases between. The CDR3: CASRSTGELFF. The CDR3 DNA reads TGTGCCAGTCGTAGCACCGGGGAGCTGTTTTTT.

The chain is built from TRBV30 and TRBJ1-2, with D perhaps matching TRBD1 (5 bases). Germline V gives CDR1 GTSNPN, CDR2 SVGIG (reference sequence). V dropped 3 bases and J dropped 2 bases, with 10 bases sitting between them. The CDR3 runs to 13 residues. CDR3 DNA: TGTGCCTGGAGGCGTCCAGGGAACTATGGCTACACCTTC. This gives the protein CAWRRPGNYGYTF.

The rearrangement links TRBV12-5 to TRBJ2-3; 12 bases are shared with TRBD2. Germline V gene data show CDR1 as LGHNT and CDR2 as FRNRAP. This CDR3 spans 17 amino acids. The trim removed 5 bases at V and 4 bases at J, leaving 10 bases unmatched. CDR3 in DNA: TGTGCTAGTGGTATGACCGCTAGCGGGAGGGCCCCAGATACGCAGTATTTT. Its translation: CASGMTASGRAPDTQYF.

The CDR3: CASSARDIEETQYF. CDR3 bases: TGTGCCAGCAGTGCGAGGGACATCGAAGAGACCCAGTACTTC. V usage is TRBV6-1 and J usage is TRBJ2-5, with a possible D match to TRBD1 (6 bases). CDR1 is MNHNS and CDR2 is SASEGT in the germline V gene. Trimming shortened V by 4 bases and J by 3 bases, and 12 bases separated the two germline ends. The CDR3 sequence is 14 residues long.

DNA of the CDR3: TGTGCCAGCAGCTTAGCCGGGACAGGGTGGAGCTATGGCTACACCTTC. Protein product: CASSLAGTGWSYGYTF. V and J are TRBV5-6 and TRBJ1-2; TRBD1 matches 9 bases. The V and J ends lost 2 bases and 4 bases, in that order; junction bases with no gene match: 9. CDR1 is SGHDT, CDR2 YYEEEE, per germline. The CDR3 is 16 amino acids.

The CDR3 sequence: CASSLEGGKNTGELFF. CDR3 bases: TGTGCCAGCAGCTTAGAAGGGGGCAAGAACACCGGGGAGCTGTTTTTT. The chain carries TRBV11-3 and TRBJ2-2, with 7 bases that match TRBD1. The CDR3 length is 16 residues. V shed 0 bases, J shed 1 base, and the junction held 2 bases outside the gene matches. In germline, CDR1 is SGHNT, CDR2 YENEEA.

V gene TRBV19 combines with J gene TRBJ1-1; D not resolved. CDR1 LNHDA and CDR2 SQIVND come from the germline V gene (reference sequence). This CDR3 is built from 13 residues. Between the trimmed V and J ends, which lost 6 bases and 4 bases, there was a span of 12 bases. The CDR3 DNA follows: TGTGCCAGTAGGGGCCTACTGCGCACTGAAGCTTTCTTT. Its protein is CASRGLLRTEAFF.

V usage is TRBV6-5 and J usage is TRBJ1-2; maybe TRBD1 (6 bases). There are 11 residues in the CDR3. V lost 8 bases and J lost 7, with 11 bases in between. Germline V gives CDR1 MNHEY, CDR2 SVGAGI. The CDR3: CASRGGGGYTF. CDR3 DNA sequence: TGTGCCAGCCGGGGAGGGGGTGGCTACACCTTC.